This T cell receptor beta chain was sequenced during a study of T cell repertoires in cytomegalovirus infection. Study-wide background: Carrying CMV and the relevant HLA type showed in public TCR beta signatures. Study-level results: Based on cumulative public TCR beta family frequency, carriers of CMV plus the relevant HLA were identified. In two of eight donors, the top clonotype was HLA-C-restricted CMV-specific.

The sample holds a few counts of this clonotype. The antigen remains undetermined. The germline V gene has CDR1 SEHNR and CDR2 FQNEAQ (reference sequence). V gave up 2 bases and J gave up 7 bases, with 11 bases separating them. The CDR3 is 14 amino acids. TCRdb independently ran MiXCR on the reads; one entry per CDR3 protein. The sample shows 230,000 or so distinct CDR3 sequences, 15% to 20% of them seen only once. This sequence joins TRBV7-9 and TRBJ2-2; D not certain. Sample: CD8+ T cells from PBMCs. The source is a human donor in good health (CMV status not recorded). Some clones in this sample may be carry-over from other donors' samples. The CDR3 protein is CASSLSWTDGELFF. The CDR3 coding sequence is TGTGCCAGCAGCTTATCGTGGACGGACGGGGAGCTGTTTTTT.